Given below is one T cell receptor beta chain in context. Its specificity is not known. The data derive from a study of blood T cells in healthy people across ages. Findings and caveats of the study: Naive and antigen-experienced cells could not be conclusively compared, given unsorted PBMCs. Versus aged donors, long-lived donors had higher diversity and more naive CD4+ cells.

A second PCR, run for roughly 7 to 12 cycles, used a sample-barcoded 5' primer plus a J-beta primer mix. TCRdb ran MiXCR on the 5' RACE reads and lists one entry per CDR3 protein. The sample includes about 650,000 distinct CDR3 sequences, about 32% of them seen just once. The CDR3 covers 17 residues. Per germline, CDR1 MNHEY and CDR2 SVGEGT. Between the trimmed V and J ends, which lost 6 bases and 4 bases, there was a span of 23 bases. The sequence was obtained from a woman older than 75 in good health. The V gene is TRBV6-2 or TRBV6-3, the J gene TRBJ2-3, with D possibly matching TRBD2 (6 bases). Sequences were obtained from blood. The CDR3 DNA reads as TGTGCCAGCAGCCGGATCGGAAAACGACTAGTGTCAGATACGCAGTATTTT. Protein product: CASSRIGKRLVSDTQYF.